The 13 T cell receptor beta chains given below trace back to one sample, sequenced in a study of shared clonotypes between healthy human individuals. Repertoires were generated with immunoSEQ multiplex PCR, while TCRdb's copy carries only in-frame clones and drops some. This table has about 1.1 million clones, approximately 77% appearing once. Input material: memory CD4+ T cells from PBMCs. Subset noted: CD45RA-negative fraction. These receptor sequences come from a man younger than 35 in good health. Some clones in this sample may be carry-over from other donors' samples.

This clone was picked up one time. The V call is TRBV19, the J call TRBJ2-3, with D unclear. The V gene lost 2 bases and the J gene lost 5 bases, with 8 bases spanning the gap. There are 13 residues in the CDR3. From germline, CDR1 is LNHDA and CDR2 SQIVND (reference sequence). This chain's CDR3 is CASSIRVGDTQYF. DNA of the CDR3: TGTGCCAGTAGTATAAGGGTAGGAGATACGCAGTATTTT.

The rearrangement uses TRBV30 and TRBJ1-3; 7 nucleotides line up with TRBD1. In germline, CDR1 is GTSNPN, CDR2 SVGIG (reference sequence). The CDR3 loop spans 15 amino acids. Germline trimming cut 0 bases from V and 4 bases from J; bases unmatched to any gene: 6. The CDR3 protein is CAWSVKGAAGNTIYF. CDR3 bases: TGTGCCTGGAGTGTAAAGGGGGCCGCGGGAAACACCATATATTTT.

This clone turned up a few times. This chain links TRBV5-4 with TRBJ1-2; 11 bases fit TRBD1. The CDR3 loop spans 14 amino acids. After removal of 4 bases from V and 7 bases from J, the junction contained 6 bases not matched to a gene. Germline V lookup: CDR1 SGHNT, CDR2 YYREEE (reference sequence). The CDR3 loop is CASSPGQGVGGYTF. CDR3 nucleotide sequence: TGTGCCAGCAGCCCGGGACAGGGGGTAGGTGGCTACACCTTC. Filled out from reference TRBV5-4 and TRBJ1-2, the complete variable domain reads ETGVTQSPTHLIKTRGQQVTLRCSSQSGHNTVSWYQQALGQGPQFIFQYYREEENGRGNFPPRFSGLQFPNYSSELNVNALELDDSALYLCASSPGQGVGGYTFGSGTRLTVV.

J is TRBJ1-1 and V is TRBV28; D is unclear. CDR1 and CDR2 from the germline V gene are MDHEN and SYDVKM. The CDR3 spans 13 residues. Trimming took 3 bases from V and 11 from J, leaving 16 bases between them. In DNA form, the CDR3 reads TGTGCCAGCAGTTTGGAGGTCCCCCCGGCGGCTTTCTTT. The encoded protein is CASSLEVPPAAFF. Based on the CDR3 plus reference TRBV28 and TRBJ1-1, the full variable domain is DVKVTQSSRYLVKRTGEKVFLECVQDMDHENMFWYRQDPGLGLRLIYFSYDVKMKEKGDIPEGYSVSREKKERFSLILESASTNQTSMYLCASSLEVPPAAFFGQGTRLTVV.

CDR3 sequence: CASSPNPTSQETQYF. CDR3 bases: TGCGCCAGCAGCCCTAACCCGACTAGCCAAGAGACCCAGTACTTC. This chain links TRBV5-1 with TRBJ2-5, with D perhaps TRBD2 (6 bases). The V gene lost 4 bases and the J gene lost 1 base, with 14 bases spanning the gap. The CDR3 totals 15 residues. Germline-derived CDR1 and CDR2 are SGHRS and YFSETQ.

V is TRBV6-1 and J is TRBJ2-3; 7 bases are shared with TRBD2. CDR1 MNHNS and CDR2 SASEGT come from the germline V gene. CDR3 length: 14 amino acids. The ends lost 3 bases at V and 0 bases at J; junction bases unmatched: 0. The CDR3 region is CASSERGSTDTQYF. CDR3 DNA sequence: TGTGCCAGCAGTGAGCGGGGGAGCACAGATACGCAGTATTTT.

This chain connects TRBV5-1 to TRBJ2-6; D possibly corresponds to TRBD2 (5 bases). V was shortened by 4 bases and J by 0 bases, with 11 bases between the two germline ends. Germline-derived CDR1 and CDR2 are SGHRS and YFSETQ. The CDR3 has 16 residues. The CDR3 is CASSLAAGSGANVLTF. DNA for the CDR3: TGCGCCAGCAGCCTGGCCGCGGGCTCTGGGGCCAACGTCCTGACTTTC.

The rearrangement uses TRBV4-1 and TRBJ2-7, with D maybe TRBD2 (5 bases). Trimming removed 1 base from V and 3 bases from J, with 16 bases in between. The CDR3 loop spans 16 amino acids. CDR1 is MGHRA and CDR2 is YSYEKL in the germline V gene. The CDR3 reads CASSQGTGIPLYEQYF. In nucleotides, the CDR3 is TGCGCCAGCAGCCAAGGGACTGGGATTCCCCTCTACGAGCAGTACTTC.

The chain combines TRBV14 with TRBJ2-5, with D tentatively TRBD1 or TRBD2 (6 bases each). The CDR3 length is 14 residues. Germline-derived CDR1 and CDR2 are SGHDN and FVKESK. V was cut by 1 base and J by 5 bases, with 11 bases left in between. The CDR3 sequence is CASSQGGAPETQYF. In DNA, the CDR3 is TGTGCCAGCAGCCAAGGGGGGGCGCCGGAGACCCAGTACTTC.

This chain uses TRBV5-4 with TRBJ2-2, with D uncertain. Trimming left V 7 bases short and J 2 bases short, with 12 bases between. Germline V CDR1 and CDR2: SGHNT, YYREEE (reference sequence). This CDR3 comprises 14 residues. CDR3 protein: CASHAGINTGELFF. DNA for the CDR3: TGTGCCAGCCACGCTGGAATTAACACCGGGGAGCTGTTTTTT.

This chain joins TRBV2 and TRBJ1-6, with TRBD1 matching over 7 bases. The CDR3 contains 14 residues. CDR1 is SNHLY, CDR2 FYNNEI, per germline. Trimming took 6 bases from V and 6 from J; bases not matched to a gene: 5. CDR3 region: CASRTGLGNSPLHF. The CDR3 DNA reads TGTGCCAGCAGGACAGGGTTGGGTAATTCACCCCTCCACTTT.

The chain carries TRBV15 and TRBJ2-7, with TRBD2 matching 14 bases. The CDR3 contains 14 residues. Per the germline V gene, CDR1 is LNHNV and CDR2 is YYDKDF (reference sequence). The trim removed 8 bases at V and 6 bases at J, leaving 6 bases unmatched. The CDR3 DNA sequence: TGTGCCACCGCAGGGACTAGCGGGAGTGGCGAGCAGTACTTC. Protein: CATAGTSGSGEQYF.

With respect to this clone: This same CDR3 is encoded by further DNA sequences in the sample. The chain employs TRBV5-5 and TRBJ1-1; possible D gene TRBD1, 5 bases. The V and J ends lost 1 base and 1 base respectively, with 11 bases between them. The CDR3 contains 15 residues. CDR1 is SGHKS and CDR2 is YYEKEE in the germline V gene (reference sequence). CDR3 nucleotides: TGTGCCAGCAGCTTGTTTCCGGGGCCGAACACTGAAGCTTTCTTT. Translation gives CASSLFPGPNTEAFF.